Shown below are 10 T cell receptor beta chains from a single sample sequenced in a study of PD-L1 blockade in urothelial cancer. Regarding time point: peripheral blood 6 weeks after treatment start. The protocol was immunoSEQ multiplex PCR, while the TCRdb copy is restricted to in-frame clones and leaves out a portion. The sample carries around 80,000 clones, approximately 90% recorded once. Sequencing was performed on PBMCs, taken around atezolizumab (anti-PD-L1) treatment. Receptors originate from a woman of 80 years or more with urothelial cancer.

This chain uses TRBV23-1 with TRBJ2-7; 7 bases align to TRBD1. TRBV23-1 is filed as an ORF, its function uncertain. The junction had 5 bases not matched to a gene; V was cut back by 4 bases and J by 2 bases. The CDR3 consists of 14 residues. The CDR3 nucleotides are TGCGCCAGCAGTCGGGACAGATACCCCTACGAGCAGTACTTC. Residues: CASSRDRYPYEQYF.

The genes are TRBV5-1 and TRBJ1-1; D possibly corresponds to TRBD1 (5 bases). The germline CDR1 and CDR2 sequences are SGHRS and YFSETQ. With 4 bases removed from V and 1 base from J, the gap between germline ends came to 11 bases. The length of the CDR3 is 14 residues. For the CDR3, the DNA is TGCGCCAGCAGCCCGGGACTCCCGAACACTGAAGCTTTCTTT. It specifies CASSPGLPNTEAFF.

The CDR3 sequence is CASSGIAGDSTGELFF. The DNA for the CDR3 is TGCGCCAGCAGCGGAATAGCGGGAGATAGCACCGGGGAGCTGTTTTTT. The chain couples TRBV5-1 to TRBJ2-2; the match to TRBD2 covers 9 bases. This CDR3 region has 16 residues. From germline, CDR1 is SGHRS and CDR2 YFSETQ. Trimming cost V 4 bases and J 4 bases; bases outside gene matches: 8.

The V and J genes are TRBV27 and TRBJ1-2; tentatively, D is TRBD1 (5 bases). Germline V gene lookup returns CDR1 MNHEY and CDR2 SMNVEV (reference sequence). V was cut by 6 bases and J by 5 bases, with 25 bases left in between. The CDR3 runs 17 residues. The CDR3 DNA is TGTGCCAGCAGCCCGGGGGGAAGGTTGGTGGGGGGGTATGGCTACACCTTC. Translating gives CASSPGGRLVGGYGYTF.

This clone was recorded once. The V gene is TRBV18, the J gene TRBJ2-7; 7 bases are a match to TRBD1. The CDR3 has 12 amino acids. With V trimmed by 3 bases and J by 7 bases, 3 bases remained unmatched. The germline CDR1 and CDR2 sequences are KGHSH and LQKENI. The CDR3 DNA follows: TGTGCCAGCTCACCGCAGACAGGGGAGCAGTACTTC. Its protein product is CASSPQTGEQYF.

This rearrangement joins TRBV7-6 to TRBJ2-7, with D perhaps TRBD1 (6 bases). From germline, CDR1 is SGHVS and CDR2 FNYEAQ. This CDR3 spans 15 amino acids. The V gene lost 5 bases and the J gene lost 5 bases, with 19 bases spanning the gap. In DNA, the CDR3 is TGTGCCAGCAGCCGTTACAGGGAAAGGTACGACGAGCAGTACTTC. This encodes CASSRYRERYDEQYF.

CDR3 protein: CASSVEAGIGNEQFF. CDR3 coding DNA: TGTGCCAGCAGCGTAGAAGCGGGAATCGGCAATGAGCAGTTCTTC. This chain connects TRBV9 to TRBJ2-1; 7 nucleotides line up with TRBD2. The J segment lost 6 bases and the V segment lost 0 bases, leaving 6 bases of the junction unmatched. From germline, CDR1 is SGDLS and CDR2 YYNGEE. CDR3 length: 15 amino acids.

The CDR3 coding sequence is TGTGCCTGGAGTGTACAAGGGACAGGGAGGACTGAAGCTTTCTTT. It yields the protein CAWSVQGTGRTEAFF. The V call is TRBV30, the J call TRBJ1-1; 9 bases agree with TRBD1. V lost 0 bases to trimming and J lost 5 bases; unmatched junction nucleotides: 7. CDR3 size: 15 residues. Germline values: CDR1 GTSNPN, CDR2 SVGIG (reference sequence).

V and J are TRBV5-4 and TRBJ2-1; TRBD2 aligns across 12 bases. Trimming removed 4 bases from V and 2 bases from J; junction bases left unmatched: 13. Germline lookup yields CDR1 SGHNT and CDR2 YYREEE (reference sequence). The CDR3 consists of 19 residues. As DNA, the CDR3 is TGTGCCAGCAGCCTGGGGGGACTAGCGGGTATTAACCCCTACAATGAGCAGTTCTTC. Translation gives CASSLGGLAGINPYNEQFF.

This rearrangement joins TRBV7-9 to TRBJ1-2; weak D call: TRBD1 (6 bases). V was trimmed by 5 bases and J by 3 bases, leaving 10 bases between them. The CDR3 runs 13 residues. Germline V lookup: CDR1 SEHNR, CDR2 FQNEAQ (reference sequence). For the CDR3, the DNA is TGTGCCAGCAGCGAGGACAGTTACTATGGCTACACCTTC. It translates to CASSEDSYYGYTF.